The 32 T cell receptor beta chains reported below all come from one sample, sequenced in a study of cytomegalovirus exposure and HLA in healthy donors. The PCR employed 60 Vbeta primers together with 13 Jbeta primers. TCRdb's table, derived via immunoSEQ multiplex PCR, lists solely in-frame clones and lacks some. The sample has roughly 130,000 clones; 61% are singletons. The sequenced sample was PBMCs. The receptors originated from a male donor in good health and CMV-seronegative.

The chain uses TRBV19 and TRBJ2-1, with 8 bases that match TRBD1. The V gene's germline CDR1 is LNHDA and CDR2 SQIVND (reference sequence). The CDR3 runs 14 residues. Trimming at V came to 2 bases and at J to 5 bases, leaving 2 bases not matched to a gene. The CDR3 sequence: CASSILTGDNEQFF. In DNA, the CDR3 is TGTGCCAGTAGTATATTGACAGGGGACAATGAGCAGTTCTTC.

V is TRBV10-3 and J is TRBJ2-7; 10 bases line up with TRBD1. V shed 3 bases, J shed 5 bases, and the junction held 4 bases outside the gene matches. The germline V gene encodes CDR1 ENHRY and CDR2 SYGVKD. This CDR3 is 14 amino acids long. In DNA, the CDR3 is TGTGCCATCAGTGACCGGGACAGGGGAGACGAGCAGTACTTC. It yields the protein CAISDRDRGDEQYF.

The gene calls are TRBV9 and TRBJ2-2; tentatively, D is TRBD1 (5 bases). This CDR3 spans 16 amino acids. Germline CDR1 and CDR2: SGDLS and YYNGEE. V lost 0 bases and J lost 2, with 11 bases in between. The CDR3 spells CASSVGTGLNTGELFF. The CDR3 nucleotides read TGTGCCAGCAGCGTAGGCACAGGCCTTAACACCGGGGAGCTGTTTTTT.

This chain connects TRBV30 to TRBJ2-7; 7 bases map to TRBD1. Germline V gives CDR1 GTSNPN, CDR2 SVGIG (reference sequence). The CDR3 is made up of 14 amino acids. The V and J ends lost 2 bases and 5 bases, in that order; junction bases with no gene match: 9. The CDR3: CAWSRRQGTDEQYF. The CDR3 DNA reads TGTGCCTGGAGTAGAAGACAGGGTACCGACGAGCAGTACTTC.

The CDR3 nucleotides are TGTGCCAGCAGTTACGGGAGCAGGGGCAGTGGTGGCTACACCTTC. Its translation is CASSYGSRGSGGYTF. The chain couples TRBV6-5 to TRBJ1-2; the D gene is possibly TRBD1 (6 bases). Germline loops: CDR1 MNHEY, CDR2 SVGAGI. The CDR3 has 15 residues. The ends were cut back, 2 bases at V and 7 bases at J, with 17 bases in the middle.

This clone was seen only a few times. This rearrangement joins TRBV6-1 to TRBJ1-1, with 10 positions matching TRBD1. The germline V gene encodes CDR1 MNHNS and CDR2 SASEGT. The CDR3 length is 14 residues. V shed 7 bases and J 7 bases; nucleotides not matched to a gene: 9. The CDR3 nucleotides read TGTGCCAGCATTTTAGACAGGGGGCTTGTTGAAGCTTTCTTT. Translating gives CASILDRGLVEAFF.

V and J are TRBV11-2 and TRBJ2-7, with D perhaps TRBD1 (7 bases). Germline V gives CDR1 SGHAT, CDR2 FQNNGV. V was shortened by 5 bases and J by 7 bases, with 18 bases between the two germline ends. The CDR3 is made up of 14 amino acids. The CDR3: CASSPQGRTWEQYF. CDR3 in DNA: TGTGCCAGCAGCCCACAGGGGAGGACGTGGGAGCAGTACTTC. Drawing the rest from reference TRBV11-2 and TRBJ2-7, the complete variable domain is EAGVAQSPRYKIIEKRQSVAFWCNPISGHATLYWYQQILGQGPKLLIQFQNNGVVDDSQLPKDRFSAERLKGVDSTLKIQPAKLEDSAVYLCASSPQGRTWEQYFGPGTRLTVT.

This rearrangement joins TRBV4-3 to TRBJ2-4, with D hard to call. Germline CDR1 reads LGHNA; CDR2 reads YSLEER. CDR3 length: 14 residues. V lost 0 bases and J lost 8, with 11 bases in between. CDR3 sequence: CASSQDRLEYIQYF. The CDR3 nucleotides read TGCGCCAGCAGCCAAGATCGGCTAGAGTACATTCAGTACTTC.

J is TRBJ1-2 and V is TRBV5-5; D is undetermined. V was pared by 0 bases and J by 5 bases, with 5 bases between. This CDR3 is built from 12 residues. Germline CDR1 and CDR2: SGHKS and YYEKEE (reference sequence). CDR3 DNA sequence: TGTGCCAGCAGCTTGGCTGAGTATGGCTACACCTTC. Translated, it gives CASSLAEYGYTF.

The chain uses TRBV4-3 and TRBJ2-7, with 9 bases matching TRBD1. Germline V CDR1 and CDR2: LGHNA, YSLEER. The CDR3 length is 14 residues. Trimming at V came to 4 bases and at J to 4 bases, leaving 5 bases not matched to a gene. The CDR3 here is CASSRGQGRYEQYF. Written as DNA, the CDR3 is TGCGCCAGCAGCCGAGGACAGGGGAGGTACGAGCAGTACTTC.

This chain links TRBV5-1 with TRBJ1-1; unclear D gene. CDR1 SGHRS and CDR2 YFSETQ come from the germline V gene. This CDR3 contains 14 residues. Trimming cost V 9 bases and J 4 bases, with 19 bases left between them. CDR3 nucleotide sequence: TGCGCCACCTCCCCGGGGTCAAAAGGCACTGAAGCTTTCTTT. Translated: CATSPGSKGTEAFF.

The chain links TRBV19 to TRBJ1-5; 9 bases are shared with TRBD1. The ends lost 4 bases at V and 9 bases at J; junction bases unmatched: 10. Per the germline V gene, CDR1 is LNHDA and CDR2 is SQIVND (reference sequence). The CDR3 contains 15 residues. CDR3 bases: TGTGCCAGTAGTAACCCGTACAGGGGGCGACGGCCCCAGCATTTT. Encoded protein: CASSNPYRGRRPQHF.

The chain employs TRBV27 and TRBJ2-1; the D gene is possibly TRBD2 (5 bases). V gave up 3 bases and J gave up 9 bases, with 12 bases separating them. The CDR3 has 13 amino acids. From germline, CDR1 is MNHEY and CDR2 SMNVEV (reference sequence). In DNA form, the CDR3 reads TGTGCCAGCAGTTTTGAGGGCTACGGTGAGCAGTTCTTC. This translates into CASSFEGYGEQFF.

This clone was observed a single time. A junction end diverges from the germline sequence, so it may reflect a read error. The rearrangement uses TRBV7-9 and TRBJ1-1; no clear D gene. CDR3 length equals 12 residues. Germline values: CDR1 SEHNR, CDR2 FQNEAQ (reference sequence). CDR3 nucleotides: TGTTCCAGCAGCTCGAAGATAAACGGAGCTTTCTTT. Amino acids: CSSSSKINGAFF.

V and J are TRBV2 and TRBJ2-3, with TRBD1 identical over 8 bases. J was trimmed by 3 bases and V by 11 bases; bases with no gene match: 10. The V gene's germline CDR1 is SNHLY and CDR2 FYNNEI. This CDR3 spans 14 amino acids. The CDR3 sequence is CASSQGAGTDTQYF. CDR3 DNA: TGTGCCTCCTCCCAGGGGGCGGGGACAGATACGCAGTATTTT.

This clone has more than one count but fewer than ten. This sequence joins TRBV5-4 and TRBJ1-2, with D possibly being TRBD1 (6 bases). Deletions cut 4 bases from V and 5 bases from J, with 18 bases between. The CDR3 is made up of 15 amino acids. Germline V lookup: CDR1 SGHNT, CDR2 YYREEE (reference sequence). The CDR3, as DNA: TGTGCCAGCAGCGAGGCCGACAGGAATCCTTATGGCTACACCTTC. It codes for CASSEADRNPYGYTF.

V is TRBV9 and J is TRBJ2-5; 7 nucleotides line up with TRBD2. The CDR3 sequence is 15 residues long. The V gene's germline CDR1 is SGDLS and CDR2 YYNGEE. With V trimmed by 5 bases and J by 1 base, 8 bases remained unmatched. This CDR3 is CASSASGGTQETQYF. The CDR3, as DNA: TGTGCCAGCAGTGCCTCGGGGGGTACCCAAGAGACCCAGTACTTC.

V is TRBV28 and J is TRBJ1-6; D perhaps matches TRBD1 (5 bases). CDR3 size: 15 residues. Germline assignment: CDR1 MDHEN and CDR2 SYDVKM. V was clipped by 3 bases and J by 7 bases, with 13 bases between them. CDR3: CASSFWTGGNSPLHF. The CDR3 DNA sequence: TGTGCCAGCAGTTTTTGGACTGGGGGGAATTCACCCCTCCACTTT. The entire variable domain, with the rest obtained from reference TRBV28 and TRBJ1-6, is as follows: DVKVTQSSRYLVKRTGEKVFLECVQDMDHENMFWYRQDPGLGLRLIYFSYDVKMKEKGDIPEGYSVSREKKERFSLILESASTNQTSMYLCASSFWTGGNSPLHFGNGTRLTVT.

V is TRBV2 and J is TRBJ1-6; D is unresolved. V was cut by 6 bases and J by 6 bases, with 3 bases left in between. Germline V CDR1 and CDR2: SNHLY, FYNNEI. The CDR3 extends over 11 amino acids. The CDR3 DNA follows: TGTGCCAGCAGCCGTAATTCACCCCTCCACTTT. Amino acids: CASSRNSPLHF.

This clone was detected once. This rearrangement joins TRBV7-3 to TRBJ1-6; TRBD1 matches 12 bases. This CDR3 comprises 15 residues. The germline CDR1 and CDR2 sequences are SGHTA and FQGTGA. After removal of 5 bases from V and 9 bases from J, the junction contained 5 bases not matched to a gene. The DNA for the CDR3 is TGTGCCAGCAGCCCGGGACAGGGGGCAAGTTCACCCCTCCACTTT. Protein product: CASSPGQGASSPLHF.

This clone was detected a few times. The CDR3 nucleotides read TGCAGCGTACGGACAGGGGGCGCAGACTATGGCTACACCTTC. Residues: CSVRTGGADYGYTF. The chain uses TRBV29-1 and TRBJ1-2, with 11 bases that match TRBD1. This CDR3 region has 14 residues. Trimming at V came to 6 bases and at J to 3 bases, leaving 6 bases not matched to a gene. CDR1 SQVTM and CDR2 ANQGSEA come from the germline V gene.

The V and J genes are TRBV4-2 and TRBJ2-3, with D uncertain. CDR1 is LGHNA and CDR2 is YNFKEQ in the germline V gene. The V and J ends lost 0 bases and 9 bases respectively, with 10 bases between them. The CDR3 is 13 amino acids. This CDR3 reads CASSQDLVRTQYF. CDR3 nucleotide sequence: TGTGCCAGCAGCCAAGATCTGGTGAGGACGCAGTATTTT.

With regard to this clone: An end of the junction differs from the germline gene, which may be a read error. The chain couples TRBV6-5 to TRBJ1-2; a possible D gene is TRBD1 (6 bases). The CDR3 consists of 15 residues. Per germline, CDR1 MNHEY and CDR2 SVGAGI. CDR3 region: CASSYSTGKNYGYPF. As DNA, the CDR3 is TGTGCCAGCAGTTACTCCACAGGGAAGAACTATGGCTACCCCTTC.

This sequence joins TRBV6-1 and TRBJ2-1, with TRBD2 matching over 15 bases. The CDR3 is made up of 15 amino acids. The junction had 7 bases not matched to a gene; V was cut back by 6 bases and J by 10 bases. Germline V gives CDR1 MNHNS, CDR2 SASEGT. The DNA for the CDR3 is TGTGCCAGCAGATTGGGACTAGCGGGGGGCGGCGAGCAGTTCTTC. It translates to CASRLGLAGGGEQFF.

The CDR3 DNA is TGTGCAAGTCGCTTATACAGGGAACACTATGGCTACACCTTC. This encodes CASRLYREHYGYTF. V and J are TRBV12-2 and TRBJ1-2; the table's D gene call, TRBD1, was not cross checked with the DNA. TRBV12-2 corresponds to a pseudogene. This CDR3 contains 14 residues.

To note about this clone: This specimen includes other DNA sequences encoding the same CDR3. The chain recombines TRBV21-1 with TRBJ2-7; TRBD2 is the table's D call and was not checked against the DNA. TRBV21-1 is tagged as a pseudogene. The CDR3 spans 15 residues. The CDR3 spells CASSKIVTLPDEQYF. As DNA, the CDR3 is TGTGCCAGCAGCAAGATTGTGACTCTACCCGACGAGCAGTACTTC.

The chain links TRBV5-6 to TRBJ1-4; the match to TRBD1 covers 7 bases. Germline CDR1 is SGHDT and CDR2 is YYEEEE. The trim removed 0 bases at V and 5 bases at J, leaving 4 bases unmatched. This CDR3 contains 15 residues. The CDR3 reads CASSLERGQNEKLFF. CDR3 in DNA: TGTGCCAGCAGCTTGGAAAGGGGACAGAATGAAAAACTGTTTTTT. The whole variable domain, filled in from reference TRBV5-6 and TRBJ1-4, reads DAGVTQSPTHLIKTRGQQVTLRCSPKSGHDTVSWYQQALGQGPQFIFQYYEEEERQRGNFPDRFSGHQFPNYSSELNVNALLLGDSALYLCASSLERGQNEKLFFGSGTQLSVL.

This sequence joins TRBV4-2 and TRBJ2-5; 11 positions match TRBD1. J lost 5 bases, V lost 3 bases, and 5 bases had no gene match. There are 15 residues in the CDR3. Germline CDR1 and CDR2: LGHNA and YNFKEQ. DNA for the CDR3: TGTGCCAGCAGCCAGGGGGGGACAGGGGGGGAGACCCAGTACTTC. Translating gives CASSQGGTGGETQYF.

For the CDR3, the DNA is TGTGCCACCAGCAGAGACGCCGGGACAGGGTCTTCGGAGCAGTACTTC. Translation: CATSRDAGTGSSEQYF. The rearrangement joins TRBV15 to TRBJ2-7; 9 bases align to TRBD1. The germline CDR1 and CDR2 sequences are LNHNV and YYDKDF (reference sequence). Trimming took 0 bases from V and 7 from J; bases not matched to a gene: 10. The CDR3 is 16 amino acids.

DNA for the CDR3: TGTGCCAGCAGTGAAGCGGGGGGGCCTTCAAACATTCAGTACTTC. This sequence encodes CASSEAGGPSNIQYF. The rearrangement links TRBV6-1 to TRBJ2-4, with D possibly TRBD2 on 7 matching bases. V gave up 0 bases and J gave up 6 bases, with 12 bases separating them. Germline CDR1 MNHNS, CDR2 SASEGT. This CDR3 has 15 residues.

The V gene is TRBV9, the J gene TRBJ1-1; 9 bases align to TRBD1. CDR3 length: 16 residues. Germline CDR1 is SGDLS and CDR2 is YYNGEE. The trim removed 1 base at V and 0 bases at J, leaving 4 bases unmatched. The CDR3 here is CASSVRDRVVNTEAFF. The CDR3 DNA is TGTGCCAGCAGCGTACGGGACAGGGTGGTGAACACTGAAGCTTTCTTT.

This chain connects TRBV5-6 to TRBJ1-2; a weak D match, TRBD1 (5 bases). Trimming removed 0 bases at V and 14 bases at J, with 17 bases between. The CDR3 consists of 13 residues. CDR1 and CDR2 from the germline V gene are SGHDT and YYEEEE. The CDR3 sequence: CASSLAGAVKGTF. The CDR3 DNA follows: TGTGCCAGCAGCTTGGCCGGCGCAGTAAAGGGGACCTTC.